This T cell receptor (beta chain) was identified in a study of T cell responses to AZD1222 COVID-19 vaccine. Study results and caveats: Females made up more of the donors, who were largely white British, and clonal diversity may have come out too low. Recipients of AZD1222 seropositive at baseline numbered only 6 or 7. Distributed over spike, vaccine-associated CD4 TCRs predominated at 160-218 and 743-854.

TCRdb keeps only in-frame clones here, not all; method: immunoSEQ multiplex PCR. The top ten hold roughly 3.4% of the sample, which has about 130,000 clones, roughly 90% seen once. It was second doses at about 4 or about 12 weeks that were pooled. Trimming cost V 0 bases and J 4 bases, with 12 bases left between them. This CDR3 has 15 amino acids. Per the germline V gene, CDR1 is SGHAT and CDR2 is FQNNGV. Note on this clone: Its antigen remains unknown.

The clonotype comes from an adult who received the AZD1222 COVID-19 vaccine. Material: peripheral blood, obtained 28 days after the second AZD1222 dose. This chain links TRBV11-2 with TRBJ1-1; D gene uncertain. CDR3 nucleotide sequence: TGTGCCAGCAGCTTAGATATGAGTGTGGGCACTGAAGCTTTCTTT. Its translation: CASSLDMSVGTEAFF.